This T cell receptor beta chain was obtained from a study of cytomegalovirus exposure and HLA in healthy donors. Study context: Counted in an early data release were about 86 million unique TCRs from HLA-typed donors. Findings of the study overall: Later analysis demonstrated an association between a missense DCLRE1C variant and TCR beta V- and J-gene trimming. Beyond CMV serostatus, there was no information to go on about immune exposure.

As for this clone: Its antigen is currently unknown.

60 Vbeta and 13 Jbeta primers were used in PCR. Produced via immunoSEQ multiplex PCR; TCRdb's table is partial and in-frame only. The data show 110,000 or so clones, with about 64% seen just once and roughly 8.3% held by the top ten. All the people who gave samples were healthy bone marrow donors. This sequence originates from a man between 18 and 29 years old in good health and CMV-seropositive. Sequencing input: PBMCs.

The CDR3 protein is CASSLMGQGVGAFF. The CDR3 DNA follows: TGTGCCAGCAGTCTTATGGGACAGGGGGTAGGTGCTTTCTTT. The V and J genes are TRBV2 and TRBJ1-1, with 11 bases lining up with TRBD1. The V and J ends lost 5 bases and 11 bases, in that order; junction bases with no gene match: 10. The CDR3 spans 14 residues. CDR1 and CDR2 from the germline V gene are SNHLY and FYNNEI.